This entry describes one T cell receptor (beta chain). Its antigen remains unidentified. The protocol was immunoSEQ multiplex PCR, while the TCRdb copy is restricted to in-frame clones and leaves out a portion. This table holds fewer than 80,000 clones, 85% found once. The CDR3 totals 15 residues. The V end was cut by 5 bases, the J end by 3 bases, with 17 bases between. Germline V gene lookup returns CDR1 SGDLS and CDR2 YYNGEE. The data originate from a study of OX40 agonist ivuxolimab in advanced cancers. Findings and limits, study-wide: Both CD4+ and CD8+ T cell populations in blood had undergone clonal expansion by week 6 at 0.1 to 3.0 mg/kg. Partial responders treated at 0.1-3.0 mg/kg exhibited clonal expansion among the lowest measured. Relative to CD4+, CD8+ T cells held more expanded clones on average.

V is TRBV9 and J is TRBJ2-5; D possibly corresponds to TRBD2 (5 bases). The receptor was derived from an adult with an advanced solid tumor such as melanoma, head and neck, liver or kidney cancer. The sequencing here drew on CD4+ or CD8+ T cells sorted from blood, taken in a trial of the OX40 agonist ivuxolimab. The CDR3 coding sequence is TGTGCCAGCAGACCGACCAGGAGAGGGAAAGAGACCCAGTACTTC. Amino acid sequence: CASRPTRRGKETQYF. The full variable domain, rest sourced from reference TRBV9 and TRBJ2-5, is DSGVTQTPKHLITATGQRVTLRCSPRSGDLSVYWYQQSLDQGLQFLIQYYNGEERAKGNILERFSAQQFPDLHSELNLSSLELGDSALYFCASRPTRRGKETQYFGPGTRLLVL.